What follows describes a single T cell receptor (beta chain). Assay used: immunoSEQ multiplex PCR; TCRdb lists only in-frame clones, some missing. The sample consists of about 80,000 clones, 80% to 90% of them appearing once. The data were obtained in a study of OX40 agonist ivuxolimab in advanced cancers. Study overall: The study treated patients with ivuxolimab, an agonistic anti-OX40 (CD134) antibody. Treatment received earlier with anti-PD-1, anti-PD-L1 or anti-CTLA-4 agents was allowed, and more than 35% had some.

The trim removed 4 bases at V and 4 bases at J, leaving 6 bases unmatched. CDR1 and CDR2 from the germline V gene are KGHSH and LQKENI. The length of the CDR3 is 14 residues. The sample here was CD4+ or CD8+ T cells sorted from blood, taken in a trial of the OX40 agonist ivuxolimab. The chain couples TRBV18 to TRBJ2-7; TRBD2 aligns across 8 bases. The clonotype originates from an adult with an advanced solid tumor such as melanoma, head and neck, liver or kidney cancer. In DNA form, the CDR3 reads TGTGCCAGCTCACGAGAGCGGGAGCGGTACGAGCAGTACTTC. Its translation is CASSRERERYEQYF.